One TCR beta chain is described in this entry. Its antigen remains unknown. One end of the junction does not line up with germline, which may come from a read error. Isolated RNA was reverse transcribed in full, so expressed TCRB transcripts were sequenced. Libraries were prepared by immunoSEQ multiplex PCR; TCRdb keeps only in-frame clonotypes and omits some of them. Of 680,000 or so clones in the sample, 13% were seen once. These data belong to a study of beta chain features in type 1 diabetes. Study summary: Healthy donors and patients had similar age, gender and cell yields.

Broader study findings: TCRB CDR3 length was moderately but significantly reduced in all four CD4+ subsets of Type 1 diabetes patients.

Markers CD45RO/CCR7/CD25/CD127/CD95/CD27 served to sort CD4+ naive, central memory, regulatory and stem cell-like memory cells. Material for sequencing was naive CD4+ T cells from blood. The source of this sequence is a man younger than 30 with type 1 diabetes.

The CDR3 sequence is CSVVSGPVSDF. The CDR3 region has the DNA TGCAGCGTTGTATCAGGGCCCGTGTCGGATTTT. J is TRBJ2-3 and V is TRBV29-1; D possibly corresponds to TRBD1 (5 bases). This CDR3 region has 11 residues. CDR1 is SQVTM, CDR2 ANQGSEA, per germline.